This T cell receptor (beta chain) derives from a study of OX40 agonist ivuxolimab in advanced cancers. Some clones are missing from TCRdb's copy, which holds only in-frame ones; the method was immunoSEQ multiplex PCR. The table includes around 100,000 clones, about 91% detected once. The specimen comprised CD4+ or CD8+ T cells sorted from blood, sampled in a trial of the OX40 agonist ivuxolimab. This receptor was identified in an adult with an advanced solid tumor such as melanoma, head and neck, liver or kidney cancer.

CDR3 DNA sequence: TGTGCCAGCAGCCAAAATCGACAGAATCAGCCCCAGCATTTT. This sequence encodes CASSQNRQNQPQHF. The rearrangement links TRBV28 to TRBJ1-5; possible D gene TRBD1, 5 bases. Trimming took off 6 bases at V and 4 bases at J, with 13 bases between the two ends. The length of the CDR3 is 14 residues. In germline, CDR1 is MDHEN, CDR2 SYDVKM.